This passage covers 9 T cell receptor beta chains from one sample sequenced in a study of Graves' ophthalmopathy and Graves' hyperthyroidism. RNA transcripts served as template for amplifying TCR beta CDR3 sequences. HTBI primers primed a first-round RT-PCR, and a second-round multiplex PCR followed. MiXCR, run by TCRdb on the multiplex PCR reads, gives a single entry per CDR3 protein. The sample includes about 1.2 million distinct CDR3 sequences, roughly 35% of them seen just once. The sequencing sample was made of peripheral blood or thyroid tissue (not recorded which). Every receptor here comes from an adult man with Graves' hyperthyroidism.

This clonotype has only a few counts. With a much larger clone just one base away, this may be a read error. The chain joins TRBV6-5 to TRBJ1-2; 7 positions match TRBD1. The CDR3 runs 12 residues. Germline loops: CDR1 MNHEY, CDR2 SVGAGI. The chain's CDR3 is CAISEALLQGAF. CDR3 sequence (DNA): TGTGCCATCAGTGAAGCGCTTCTCCAGGGGGCCTTC.

This clonotype came up many times. The chain's CDR3 is CASSRPQGNRQETQYF. CDR3 DNA sequence: TGTGCCAGCAGCCGACCCCAGGGGAACCGCCAAGAGACCCAGTACTTC. The V call is TRBV5-6, the J call TRBJ2-5; the D gene is possibly TRBD1 (6 bases). Germline assignment: CDR1 SGHDT and CDR2 YYEEEE. V was pared by 4 bases and J by 1 base, with 17 bases between. The CDR3 sequence is 16 residues long.

At least ten counts were recorded for this clonotype. The chain is built from TRBV5-1 and TRBJ1-2; maybe TRBD1 (6 bases). The V end was cut by 2 bases, the J end by 8 bases, with 16 bases between. The CDR3 runs 14 residues. The germline V gene has CDR1 SGHRS and CDR2 YFSETQ. The CDR3 loop reads CASSFQTGHEGYTF. The CDR3 DNA is TGCGCCAGCAGCTTTCAAACGGGACATGAAGGCTACACCTTC. Using reference TRBV5-1 and TRBJ1-2 for the parts outside the CDR3, the full variable domain is KAGVTQTPRYLIKTRGQQVTLSCSPISGHRSVSWYQQTPGQGLQFLFEYFSETQRNKGNFPGRFSGRQFSNSRSEMNVSTLELGDSALYLCASSFQTGHEGYTFGSGTRLTVV.

This chain connects TRBV2 to TRBJ2-7, with 12 bases identical to TRBD1. The germline V gene encodes CDR1 SNHLY and CDR2 FYNNEI. The CDR3 is 13 amino acids. The junction had 6 bases not matched to a gene; V was cut back by 9 bases and J by 6 bases. CDR3: CARAPGQGAEQYF. The CDR3 DNA sequence: TGTGCCAGGGCGCCGGGACAGGGGGCCGAGCAGTACTTC.

This clonotype has only one observation. The chain carries TRBV2 and TRBJ2-5; 7 bases map to TRBD1. Trimming removed 5 bases from V and 2 bases from J; junction bases left unmatched: 11. The CDR3 extends over 16 amino acids. Germline V CDR1 and CDR2: SNHLY, FYNNEI. This CDR3 reads CASSLIGRGYQETQYF. DNA of the CDR3: TGTGCCAGCAGTTTGATTGGCAGGGGGTATCAAGAGACCCAGTACTTC.

The chain joins TRBV7-9 to TRBJ1-1; TRBD1 might be the D (6 bases). Trimming removed 2 bases from V and 4 bases from J, with 20 bases in between. Germline V CDR1 and CDR2: SEHNR, FQNEAQ (reference sequence). This CDR3 has 17 residues. CDR3 DNA sequence: TGTGCCAGCAGCTTATCCGTCATGGGGGGCCATGGCACTGAAGCTTTCTTT. Translation gives CASSLSVMGGHGTEAFF.

This clonotype was counted ten times or more. The chain joins TRBV25-1 to TRBJ1-6, with a weak D call TRBD1 (5 bases). Trimming removed 3 bases from V and 8 bases from J, with 17 bases in between. The CDR3 length is 16 residues. Germline CDR1 and CDR2: MGHDK and SYGVNS. The CDR3 is CASSERSGTPYSPLHF. The CDR3 nucleotides are TGTGCCAGCAGTGAGCGGTCCGGGACCCCATATTCACCCCTCCACTTT.

Turning to this clonotype: A clone one base away is much larger, so this may be a read error. This sequence joins TRBV20-1 and TRBJ2-2; TRBD1 might be the D (5 bases). Germline CDR1 reads DFQATT; CDR2 reads SNEGSKA (reference sequence). Trimming took 0 bases from V and 6 from J, leaving 14 bases between them. The CDR3 has 15 amino acids. The CDR3 DNA reads TGCAGTGCTAGAGAGGGCAGGGCAGACGCCGGGGAGCTGTTTTTT. Its protein product is CSAREGRADAGELFF.

This clonotype was found many times. The chain carries TRBV2 and TRBJ2-5; TRBD2 agrees at 11 bases. The CDR3 is 14 amino acids. With 7 bases clipped from V and 3 bases from J, the junction kept 4 bases outside the gene matches. Looked up from germline, CDR1 is SNHLY and CDR2 is FYNNEI. The DNA for the CDR3 is TGTGCCAGCAAGAGACTAGCGGGAAAAGAGACCCAGTACTTC. Protein product: CASKRLAGKETQYF.